The 5 T cell receptor beta chains given below trace back to one sample, sequenced in a study of cytomegalovirus exposure and HLA in healthy donors. 60 Vbeta and 13 Jbeta primers were used in PCR. Profiled with immunoSEQ multiplex PCR; TCRdb holds only in-frame clones, not every one. The data contain about 180,000 clones, 76% of them singletons. Sample: PBMCs. All receptors come from a young man in good health and CMV-seronegative.

CDR3: CASSSKTPLGEQYF. CDR3 nucleotide sequence: TGTGCCAGCAGTTCCAAGACTCCCCTGGGTGAGCAGTACTTC. The gene calls are TRBV6-5 and TRBJ2-7; D ambiguous. This CDR3 region has 14 residues. CDR1 MNHEY and CDR2 SVGAGI come from the germline V gene. Trimming cost V 4 bases and J 7 bases, with 17 bases left between them.

The CDR3 here is CASSVGAGRHTGELFF. The CDR3 DNA is TGTGCCAGCAGCGTAGGGGCGGGGCGGCACACCGGGGAGCTGTTTTTT. V and J are TRBV9 and TRBJ2-2; D possibly corresponds to TRBD2 (6 bases). The CDR3 contains 16 residues. Germline lookup yields CDR1 SGDLS and CDR2 YYNGEE. Trimming left V 0 bases short and J 3 bases short, with 12 bases between.

The rearrangement links TRBV7-6 to TRBJ1-2; possible D gene TRBD1, 5 bases. Deletions cut 3 bases from V and 0 bases from J, with 8 bases between. The CDR3 has 14 residues. CDR1 SGHVS and CDR2 FNYEAQ come from the germline V gene. The CDR3 loop reads CASSLDTANYGYTF. The CDR3 nucleotides are TGTGCCAGCAGCTTGGACACTGCTAACTATGGCTACACCTTC.

The rearrangement links TRBV2 to TRBJ2-7, with D perhaps matching TRBD2 (5 bases). This CDR3 is 13 amino acids long. Germline lookup yields CDR1 SNHLY and CDR2 FYNNEI. V was pared by 8 bases and J by 3 bases, with 14 bases between. The CDR3 DNA is TGTGCCAGCTCCGGGATTCTCAACTACGAGCAGTACTTC. This sequence encodes CASSGILNYEQYF.

The CDR3 region is CSVRTSGAPGELFF. The CDR3 bases are TGCAGCGTTCGGACTAGCGGTGCACCCGGGGAGCTGTTTTTT. V and J are TRBV29-1 and TRBJ2-2; 10 nucleotides line up with TRBD2. CDR1 and CDR2 (germline): SQVTM, ANQGSEA. V was clipped by 5 bases and J by 6 bases; unmatched bases: 6. This CDR3 contains 14 residues.